A single sample is the source of the 14 T cell receptor beta chains below, sequenced in a study of blood T cells in healthy people across ages (dated by TCRdb to about 2015). Library method: 5' RACE. The listed sequencing device is Illumina HiSeq 2500. A second PCR of roughly 7 to 11 cycles was performed with a sample-barcoded 5' primer and a J-beta primer mix. TCRdb trimmed the raw reads at Q25, called clones with MiXCR and kept productive beta chains. CDR3 protein duplicates are merged, each entry listing the most common genes and DNA. This sample has about 640,000 distinct CDR3 sequences in its table, and approximately 50% of those were observed once. The ten top clones hold over 30% of the sample. Sequences were obtained from blood. All receptors come from a man aged 55 to 70 in good health.

In its sample, this clonotype was seen a few times. The chain carries TRBV29-1 and TRBJ2-3; 7 nucleotides align to TRBD1. Germline V gene data show CDR1 as SQVTM and CDR2 as ANQGSEA. CDR3 length equals 13 residues. The V and J ends lost 1 base and 6 bases, in that order; junction bases with no gene match: 4. The DNA for the CDR3 is TGCAGCGTTGAAGCGACAGGGATGGATACGCAGTATTTT. Amino acid sequence: CSVEATGMDTQYF.

Worth noting for this clonotype: One end of the junction varies from germline; a read error may be responsible. V usage is TRBV6-5 and J usage is TRBJ1-2; D call uncertain. CDR1 and CDR2 (germline): MNHEY, SVGAGI. The CDR3 is 15 amino acids. CDR3 in amino acids: CASRLMAGSNYGYTF. The CDR3 DNA is TGTGCCAGCAGACTTATGGCGGGCAGCAACTACGGCTACACCTTC.

The V and J genes are TRBV21-1 and TRBJ1-1. TRBV21-1 is a recognized pseudogene. The CDR3 runs 14 residues. The chain's CDR3 is CASSKLALNTEAFF. The CDR3 nucleotides read TGTGCCAGCAGCAAACTGGCCTTGAACACTGAAGCTTTCTTT.

The chain is built from TRBV11-2 and TRBJ2-3; 13 positions match TRBD2. This CDR3 has 15 amino acids. Germline V gene sequence: CDR1 SGHAT, CDR2 FQNNGV. V lost 5 bases to trimming and J lost 7 bases; unmatched junction nucleotides: 6. In DNA, the CDR3 is TGTGCCAGCAGCCTCACTAGCGGGGGGGCTTATACGCAGTATTTT. Protein: CASSLTSGGAYTQYF.

The chain joins TRBV4-2 to TRBJ2-3; 7 nucleotides match TRBD2. With 1 base clipped from V and 2 bases from J, the junction kept 6 bases outside the gene matches. Per the germline V gene, CDR1 is LGHNA and CDR2 is YNFKEQ. The CDR3 has 16 residues. The CDR3 loop reads CASSQGGGGNTDTQYF. The CDR3 coding sequence is TGTGCCAGCAGCCAAGGAGGCGGGGGAAACACAGATACGCAGTATTTT.

This clonotype was detected a few times. V is TRBV11-2 and J is TRBJ2-6; D unclear. There are 13 residues in the CDR3. Trimming removed 1 base from V and 10 bases from J, with 8 bases in between. The germline V gene has CDR1 SGHAT and CDR2 FQNNGV. The CDR3 is CASSLGQQNVLTF. DNA for the CDR3: TGTGCCAGCAGCTTAGGCCAGCAGAACGTCCTGACTTTC.

The V and J genes are TRBV5-5 and TRBJ2-5; 7 bases map to TRBD1. V shed 4 bases and J 3 bases; nucleotides not matched to a gene: 6. The CDR3 consists of 14 residues. CDR1 is SGHKS and CDR2 is YYEKEE in the germline V gene (reference sequence). The CDR3 DNA reads as TGTGCCAGCAGCCAGGGACAGATAGAAGAGACCCAGTACTTC. Protein: CASSQGQIEETQYF.

The gene calls are TRBV15 and TRBJ1-6, with D possibly TRBD1 on 5 matching bases. The CDR3 is 17 amino acids. CDR1 is LNHNV, CDR2 YYDKDF, per germline (reference sequence). V lost 2 bases to trimming and J lost 7 bases, with 18 bases between them. CDR3 residues: CATSRSGTGRGNSPLHF. In nucleotides, the CDR3 is TGTGCCACCAGCAGATCAGGGACGGGCCGTGGGAATTCACCCCTCCACTTT.

The chain carries TRBV24-1 and TRBJ1-5, with 10 bases matching TRBD1. In germline, CDR1 is KGHDR, CDR2 SFDVKD. The CDR3 contains 16 residues. The V and J ends lost 3 bases and 6 bases, in that order; junction bases with no gene match: 7. In nucleotides, the CDR3 is TGTGCCACCAGTGATCACGGGACAGGGGTGGGTCAGCCCCAGCATTTT. Translating it yields CATSDHGTGVGQPQHF.

The chain links TRBV6-5 to TRBJ1-6, with TRBD1 as a possible D gene (6 bases). There are 15 residues in the CDR3. V lost 6 bases and J lost 14, with 23 bases in between. Germline V gives CDR1 MNHEY, CDR2 SVGAGI. CDR3 DNA: TGTGCCAGCAGACCACCACAGGGCCGTGCGGAATCCCTCCACTTT. This sequence encodes CASRPPQGRAESLHF.

This clonotype has only a few counts. The rearrangement uses TRBV29-1 and TRBJ1-2; 9 bases fit TRBD1. The CDR3 covers 13 residues. V gave up 4 bases and J gave up 4 bases; unmatched junction bases: 4. The germline CDR1 and CDR2 sequences are SQVTM and ANQGSEA. The CDR3 region is CSVGTGEVYGYTF. In nucleotides, the CDR3 is TGCAGCGTTGGGACAGGGGAGGTCTATGGCTACACCTTC. Using reference TRBV29-1 and TRBJ1-2 for the parts outside the CDR3, the full variable domain is SAVISQKPSRDICQRGTSLTIQCQVDSQVTMMFWYRQQPGQSLTLIATANQGSEATYESGFVIDKFPISRPNLTFSTLTVSNMSPEDSSIYLCSVGTGEVYGYTFGSGTRLTVV.

This chain links TRBV10-3 with TRBJ1-4; D ambiguous. The V and J ends lost 5 bases and 3 bases respectively, with 16 bases between them. Looked up from germline, CDR1 is ENHRY and CDR2 is SYGVKD. The CDR3 extends over 16 amino acids. CDR3 DNA sequence: TGTGCCATCAGTCGAGAGGGAAGGAGTGCTAATGAAAAACTGTTTTTT. Its translation is CAISREGRSANEKLFF.

This clonotype was found a few times. The chain joins TRBV5-1 to TRBJ2-5; 7 positions match TRBD2. Trimming removed 4 bases from V and 5 bases from J; junction bases left unmatched: 5. This CDR3 contains 13 residues. Germline V gene data show CDR1 as SGHRS and CDR2 as YFSETQ. The CDR3 region is CASSTPGGETQYF. CDR3 bases: TGCGCCAGCAGCACCCCGGGGGGTGAGACCCAGTACTTC.

The sample holds a few counts of this clonotype. An end of the junction does not agree with germline; a read error may underlie this. The rearrangement joins TRBV7-9 to TRBJ2-5; D call uncertain. The CDR3 sequence is 14 residues long. Looked up from germline, CDR1 is SEHNR and CDR2 is FQNEAQ (reference sequence). CDR3 in DNA: TGTGCCAGCAGCCCCCCTGACCAGCAAGAGGCCCAGTACTTC. It is translated as CASSPPDQQEAQYF.